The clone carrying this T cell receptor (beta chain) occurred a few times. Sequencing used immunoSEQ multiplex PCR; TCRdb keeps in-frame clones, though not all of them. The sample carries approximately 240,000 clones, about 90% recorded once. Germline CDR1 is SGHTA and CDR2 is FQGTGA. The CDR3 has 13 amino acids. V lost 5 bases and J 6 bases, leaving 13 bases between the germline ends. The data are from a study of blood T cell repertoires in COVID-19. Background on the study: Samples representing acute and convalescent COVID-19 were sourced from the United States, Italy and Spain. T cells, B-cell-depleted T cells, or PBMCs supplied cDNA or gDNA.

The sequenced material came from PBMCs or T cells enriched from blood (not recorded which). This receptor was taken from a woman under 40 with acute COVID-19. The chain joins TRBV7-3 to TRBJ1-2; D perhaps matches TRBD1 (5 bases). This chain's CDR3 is CASSPAGKDGYTF. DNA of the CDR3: TGTGCCAGCAGCCCCGCAGGGAAGGATGGCTACACCTTC.